The 17 T cell receptor beta chains below all came from one sample that was sequenced in a study of T cell repertoires in cytomegalovirus infection. Using its own MiXCR run on the reads, TCRdb lists one record per CDR3 protein. This table has under 350,000 distinct CDR3 sequences, around 20% appearing once. Their specific antigens are unknown. This sample comprised cultured PBMCs, obtained from culture after CMV antigen stimulation. The receptors stem from a human donor in good health (CMV status not recorded). Some clones in this sample may be carry-over from other donors' samples.

A few counts support this clonotype. The chain uses TRBV4-1 and TRBJ1-5; the D is unclear. V lost 4 bases and J lost 4, with 8 bases in between. The CDR3 runs 13 residues. Looked up from germline, CDR1 is MGHRA and CDR2 is YSYEKL. Written as DNA, the CDR3 is TGCGCCAGCAGCCTGGCGCAAAATCAGCCCCAGCATTTT. Amino acids: CASSLAQNQPQHF.

This clonotype appeared many times. V usage is TRBV24-1 and J usage is TRBJ1-1; TRBD1 matches 7 bases. With V trimmed by 12 bases and J by 1 base, 7 bases remained unmatched. Germline-derived CDR1 and CDR2 are KGHDR and SFDVKD. The CDR3 is 13 residues long. CDR3 protein: CASRGRGNTEAFF. The CDR3 coding sequence is TGTGCCTCTAGGGGGCGAGGGAACACTGAAGCTTTCTTT.

The chain has TRBV7-2 and TRBJ1-2; D perhaps matches TRBD1 (6 bases). The CDR3 length is 13 residues. The V gene lost 1 base and the J gene lost 6 bases, with 9 bases spanning the gap. Germline assignment: CDR1 SGHTA and CDR2 FQGNSA. Written as DNA, the CDR3 is TGTGCCAGCAGCTTAGACAGGGACCATGGCTACACCTTC. It codes for CASSLDRDHGYTF.

This clonotype was seen only a few times. The V call is TRBV11-2, the J call TRBJ2-1; no clear D gene. V lost 4 bases to trimming and J lost 4 bases, with 8 bases between them. Germline CDR1 SGHAT, CDR2 FQNNGV. The length of the CDR3 is 13 residues. The CDR3 loop reads CASSSFPYNEQFF. In nucleotides, the CDR3 is TGTGCCAGCAGCTCGTTTCCTTACAATGAGCAGTTCTTC.

The gene calls are TRBV12-5 and TRBJ2-6; D unclear. Germline CDR1 is LGHNT and CDR2 is FRNRAP. The CDR3 has 13 amino acids. V dropped 7 bases and J dropped 1 base, with 5 bases sitting between them. CDR3: CASELSGANVLTF. The CDR3 nucleotides are TGTGCTAGTGAACTTTCTGGGGCCAACGTCCTGACTTTC.

This clonotype is a singleton in its sample. The chain has TRBV6-2 or TRBV6-3 and TRBJ2-1; perhaps TRBD2 as D (6 bases). CDR3 length equals 14 residues. Trimming left V 2 bases short and J 6 bases short, with 11 bases between. Germline CDR1 MNHEY, CDR2 SVGEGT. The CDR3 reads CASSYREYSNEQFF. For the CDR3, the DNA is TGTGCCAGCAGTTACCGGGAGTACTCCAATGAGCAGTTCTTC.

This clonotype was recorded at least ten times. The V call is TRBV7-2, the J call TRBJ2-5; D is possibly TRBD1 (6 bases). Trimming removed 5 bases from V and 5 bases from J, with 15 bases in between. Germline CDR1 SGHTA, CDR2 FQGNSA. The CDR3 has 14 amino acids. CDR3 bases: TGTGCCAGCAGCCCTAGGGGGTTGCGGGAGACCCAGTACTTC. This codes for CASSPRGLRETQYF.

The V call is TRBV27, the J call TRBJ2-1, with 9 bases fitting TRBD2. V lost 5 bases to trimming and J lost 4 bases; unmatched junction nucleotides: 6. This CDR3 has 15 amino acids. Germline values: CDR1 MNHEY, CDR2 SMNVEV (reference sequence). CDR3 residues: CASSTTSGPYNEQFF. As DNA, the CDR3 is TGTGCCAGCAGTACTACTAGCGGGCCTTACAATGAGCAGTTCTTC.

This chain links TRBV3-1 with TRBJ1-2, with TRBD1 matching 8 bases. Germline trimming cut 0 bases from V and 2 bases from J; bases unmatched to any gene: 2. The CDR3 length is 15 residues. Germline CDR1 and CDR2: LGHDT and YNNKEL (reference sequence). The CDR3 DNA sequence: TGTGCCAGCAGCCAAGAGGACAGGGTAAACTATGGCTACACCTTC. Its translation is CASSQEDRVNYGYTF.

The chain uses TRBV6-5 and TRBJ2-3, with 7 bases that match TRBD2. Trimming removed 1 base from V and 0 bases from J; junction bases left unmatched: 4. CDR1 and CDR2 (germline): MNHEY, SVGAGI. The CDR3 has 16 residues. The CDR3 DNA follows: TGTGCCAGCAGTTACTTTGCTAGCGGAAGCACAGATACGCAGTATTTT. It translates to CASSYFASGSTDTQYF.

J is TRBJ2-4 and V is TRBV28; TRBD1 aligns across 10 bases. The J segment lost 8 bases and the V segment lost 4 bases, leaving 11 bases of the junction unmatched. The CDR3 runs 16 residues. CDR1 is MDHEN, CDR2 SYDVKM, per germline. CDR3 coding DNA: TGTGCCAGCAGTTCAAGCCGGGACAGGGGAGGAGACATTCAGTACTTC. Its translation is CASSSSRDRGGDIQYF.

This clonotype was counted a few times. V gene TRBV24-1 combines with J gene TRBJ2-5, with D perhaps matching TRBD1 or TRBD2 (5 bases each). The germline V gene has CDR1 KGHDR and CDR2 SFDVKD. V dropped 4 bases and J dropped 7 bases, with 18 bases sitting between them. The CDR3 totals 15 residues. The CDR3 sequence is CATSDANNRGGTQYF. CDR3 in DNA: TGTGCCACCAGTGACGCTAATAACCGTGGGGGGACCCAGTACTTC.

The CDR3 bases are TGTGCCAGCAGCCATCGAATTCAGTCCGGGGCAGAGGGCATGAACACTGAAGCTTTCTTT. Protein sequence: CASSHRIQSGAEGMNTEAFF. The chain links TRBV14 to TRBJ1-1; D is perhaps TRBD1 (5 bases). V lost 3 bases to trimming and J lost 0 bases, with 26 bases between them. Per the germline V gene, CDR1 is SGHDN and CDR2 is FVKESK. CDR3 length: 20 residues.

This clonotype was seen a handful of times. This chain's CDR3 is CASSPIGKVRYNEQFF. The CDR3 region has the DNA TGTGCCAGCAGCCCAATCGGGAAAGTTCGCTACAATGAGCAGTTCTTC. This rearrangement joins TRBV14 to TRBJ2-1; D is possibly TRBD2 (5 bases). The ends were cut back, 4 bases at V and 3 bases at J, with 16 bases in the middle. The CDR3 spans 16 residues. The germline CDR1 and CDR2 sequences are SGHDN and FVKESK.

This clonotype turned up a few times. The chain links TRBV9 to TRBJ2-1; tentatively, D is TRBD2 (7 bases). From germline, CDR1 is SGDLS and CDR2 YYNGEE. Trimming cost V 0 bases and J 4 bases, with 17 bases left between them. The CDR3 is 17 residues long. CDR3 bases: TGTGCCAGCAGCGTAGTGGTCGGGACTACAGGGTACAATGAGCAGTTCTTC. Its protein is CASSVVVGTTGYNEQFF. Full variable domain (remainder filled in from reference TRBV9 and TRBJ2-1): DSGVTQTPKHLITATGQRVTLRCSPRSGDLSVYWYQQSLDQGLQFLIQYYNGEERAKGNILERFSAQQFPDLHSELNLSSLELGDSALYFCASSVVVGTTGYNEQFFGPGTRLTVL.

This clonotype was detected a few times. V gene TRBV19 combines with J gene TRBJ1-2, with D tentatively TRBD1 (6 bases). V was trimmed by 3 bases and J by 4 bases, leaving 9 bases between them. CDR1 is LNHDA and CDR2 is SQIVND in the germline V gene (reference sequence). The CDR3 runs 13 residues. As DNA, the CDR3 is TGTGCCAGTAGTATGCAGGGGCCCTATGGCTACACCTTC. Its translation is CASSMQGPYGYTF. Together with reference TRBV19 and TRBJ1-2, the CDR3 gives the full variable domain: DGGITQSPKYLFRKEGQNVTLSCEQNLNHDAMYWYRQDPGQGLRLIYYSQIVNDFQKGDIAEGYSVSREKKESFPLTVTSAQKNPTAFYLCASSMQGPYGYTFGSGTRLTVV.

CDR3 loop: CASSMRSAGRTDTQYF. In DNA form, the CDR3 reads TGTGCCAGTAGTATGAGGTCGGCGGGCCGGACAGATACGCAGTATTTT. This chain joins TRBV19 and TRBJ2-3; TRBD2 is a possible D gene (5 bases). Germline assignment: CDR1 LNHDA and CDR2 SQIVND (reference sequence). Trimming stripped 3 bases from V and 3 bases from J, with 16 bases between. This CDR3 spans 16 amino acids.